The 6 T cell receptor beta chains below all came from one sample that was sequenced in a study of tumor-infiltrating lymphocytes in primary liver carcinoma. From around 530 ng of total RNA, TCR beta-specific cDNA was reverse-transcribed using a constant-region primer. TCR beta libraries came from three nested multiplex PCR rounds using slightly modified ARM-PCR. The two initial PCR rounds, around 11 cycles each, used TRBV1-TRBV30 forward and C-beta reverse primers. MiXCR, applied by TCRdb to the multiplex PCR reads, yields one record per CDR3 protein. The data hold 80,000 or so distinct CDR3 sequences, with roughly two thirds observed a single time. Investigators took RNA and DNA out together from roughly 21-30 mg of unsorted bulk tissue. Sequenced sample: tumor-adjacent normal liver tissue. These TCRs come from a man aged 40-49 years with primary liver carcinoma and hepatitis B virus infection.

This sequence joins TRBV19 and TRBJ1-1; D unresolved. Germline-derived CDR1 and CDR2 are LNHDA and SQIVND (reference sequence). Deletions cut 4 bases from V and 3 bases from J, with 18 bases between. The CDR3 sequence is 16 residues long. This CDR3 is CASSTRTEWPDTEAFF. CDR3 nucleotides: TGTGCCAGTAGTACCCGGACCGAATGGCCGGACACTGAAGCTTTCTTT.

The chain recombines TRBV29-1 with TRBJ2-1; the match to TRBD2 covers 8 bases. Germline trimming cut 1 base from V and 4 bases from J; bases unmatched to any gene: 6. The CDR3 totals 15 residues. CDR1 SQVTM and CDR2 ANQGSEA come from the germline V gene. Here the CDR3 DNA reads TGCAGCGTTGAAGTCGGGACTAGGATTTACAATGAGCAGTTCTTC. This sequence encodes CSVEVGTRIYNEQFF.

Remarks on this clonotype: This may be a read error, as it is one base from a much larger clone. The CDR3 ends on some other residue instead of the conserved phenylalanine or tryptophan, so this is likely a read error. The chain uses TRBV5-4 and TRBJ2-3; 8 bases map to TRBD2. CDR3 length equals 16 residues. Trimming removed 0 bases from V and 2 bases from J; junction bases left unmatched: 5. CDR1 is SGHNT and CDR2 is YYREEE in the germline V gene (reference sequence). The CDR3 is CASSLEGSGVTDTQYS. Written as DNA, the CDR3 is TGTGCCAGCAGCTTGGAAGGTAGCGGGGTCACAGATACGCAGTATTCT.

Remarks on this clonotype: A read error is likely, as this CDR3 ends without the conserved phenylalanine or tryptophan. The limits of the CDR3 on the DNA are not certain, so only TCRdb's listed CDR3 is given. The chain uses TRBV11-2 and TRBJ2-7. The germline CDR1 and CDR2 sequences are SGHAT and FQNNGV. The CDR3 is 13 amino acids in total, end residues counted. CDR3: CASSFDSTHERYS.

This clonotype was observed at least ten times. The chain uses TRBV6-6 and TRBJ1-6, with D possibly being TRBD1 (6 bases). This CDR3 region has 15 residues. Germline assignment: CDR1 MNHNY and CDR2 SVGAGI (reference sequence). Trimming left V 2 bases short and J 10 bases short, with 15 bases between. Here the CDR3 DNA reads TGTGCCAGCAGTTACGGGGGCAGCGGTGAATCACCCCTCCACTTT. It codes for CASSYGGSGESPLHF.

At least ten counts were recorded for this clonotype. Germline and junction disagree at one end, which may indicate a read error. The chain couples TRBV4-2 to TRBJ2-7; D is tentatively TRBD1 or TRBD2 (5 bases each). The CDR3 is made up of 15 amino acids. Germline V gene data show CDR1 as LGHNA and CDR2 as YNFKEQ. Here the CDR3 reads CASSQDKGSGYKQYF. The DNA for the CDR3 is TGTGCCAGCAGCCAAGATAAGGGGAGCGGCTACAAGCAGTACTTC.